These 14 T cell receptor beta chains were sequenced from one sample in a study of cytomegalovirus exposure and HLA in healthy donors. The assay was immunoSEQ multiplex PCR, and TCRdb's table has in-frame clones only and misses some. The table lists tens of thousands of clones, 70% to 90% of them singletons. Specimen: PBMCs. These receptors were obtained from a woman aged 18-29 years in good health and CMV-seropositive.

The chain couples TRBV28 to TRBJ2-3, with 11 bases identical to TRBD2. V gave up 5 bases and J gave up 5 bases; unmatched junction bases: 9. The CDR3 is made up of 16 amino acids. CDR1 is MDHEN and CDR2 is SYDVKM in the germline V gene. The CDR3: CASSPQLAGVVDTQYF. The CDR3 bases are TGTGCCAGCAGTCCCCAACTAGCGGGAGTGGTAGATACGCAGTATTTT. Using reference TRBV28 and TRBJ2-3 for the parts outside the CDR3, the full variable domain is DVKVTQSSRYLVKRTGEKVFLECVQDMDHENMFWYRQDPGLGLRLIYFSYDVKMKEKGDIPEGYSVSREKKERFSLILESASTNQTSMYLCASSPQLAGVVDTQYFGPGTRLTVL.

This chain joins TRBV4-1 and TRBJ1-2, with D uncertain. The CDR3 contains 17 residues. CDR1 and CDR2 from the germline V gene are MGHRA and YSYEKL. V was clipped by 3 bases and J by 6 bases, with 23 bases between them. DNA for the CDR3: TGCGCCAGCAGCCACCCCCCGGCGAGAGGGCTAAGGGATGGCTACACCTTC. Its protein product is CASSHPPARGLRDGYTF.

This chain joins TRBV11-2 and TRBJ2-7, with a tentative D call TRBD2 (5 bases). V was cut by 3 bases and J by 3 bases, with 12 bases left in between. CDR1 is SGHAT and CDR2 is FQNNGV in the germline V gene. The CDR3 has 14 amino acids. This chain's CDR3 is CASSFSGRNYEQYF. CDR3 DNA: TGTGCCAGCAGCTTTTCGGGAAGGAACTACGAGCAGTACTTC. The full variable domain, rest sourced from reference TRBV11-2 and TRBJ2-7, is EAGVAQSPRYKIIEKRQSVAFWCNPISGHATLYWYQQILGQGPKLLIQFQNNGVVDDSQLPKDRFSAERLKGVDSTLKIQPAKLEDSAVYLCASSFSGRNYEQYFGPGTRLTVT.

Written as DNA, the CDR3 is TGCGCCAGCAGCTTTAGATGGACAGGGGGTAGCCAAGAGACCCAGTACTTC. Translation: CASSFRWTGGSQETQYF. The gene calls are TRBV5-1 and TRBJ2-5, with 10 bases identical to TRBD1. The CDR3 totals 17 residues. From germline, CDR1 is SGHRS and CDR2 YFSETQ. After removal of 2 bases from V and 1 base from J, the junction contained 8 bases not matched to a gene. Full variable domain (outside the CDR3, taken from reference TRBV5-1 and TRBJ2-5): KAGVTQTPRYLIKTRGQQVTLSCSPISGHRSVSWYQQTPGQGLQFLFEYFSETQRNKGNFPGRFSGRQFSNSRSEMNVSTLELGDSALYLCASSFRWTGGSQETQYFGPGTRLLVL.

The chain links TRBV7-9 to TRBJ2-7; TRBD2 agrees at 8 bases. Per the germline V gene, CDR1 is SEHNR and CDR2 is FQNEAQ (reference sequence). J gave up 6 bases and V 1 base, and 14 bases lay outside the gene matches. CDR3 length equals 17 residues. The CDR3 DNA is TGTGCCAGCAGCTTAGGGCCCGGACTAGCAGCTTTTATCGAGCAGTACTTC. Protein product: CASSLGPGLAAFIEQYF.

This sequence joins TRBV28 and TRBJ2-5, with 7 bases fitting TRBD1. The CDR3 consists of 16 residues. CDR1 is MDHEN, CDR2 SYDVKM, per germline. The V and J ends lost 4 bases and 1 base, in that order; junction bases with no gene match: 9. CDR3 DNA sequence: TGTGCCAGCAGTTCCTATTCGGGACAGTTCCAAGAGACCCAGTACTTC. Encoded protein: CASSSYSGQFQETQYF.

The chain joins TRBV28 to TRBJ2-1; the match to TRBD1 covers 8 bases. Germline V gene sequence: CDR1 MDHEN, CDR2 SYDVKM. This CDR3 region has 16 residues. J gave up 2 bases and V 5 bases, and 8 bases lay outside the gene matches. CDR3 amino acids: CASSQNPGGAYNEQFF. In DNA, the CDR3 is TGTGCCAGCAGTCAAAATCCAGGGGGCGCCTACAATGAGCAGTTCTTC.

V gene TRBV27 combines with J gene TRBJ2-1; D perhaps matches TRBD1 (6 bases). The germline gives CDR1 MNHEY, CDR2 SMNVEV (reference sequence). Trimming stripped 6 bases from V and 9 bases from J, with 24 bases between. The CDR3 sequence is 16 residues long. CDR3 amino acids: CASRTRGVGLEPEQFF. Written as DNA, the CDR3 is TGTGCCAGCAGGACCAGGGGAGTCGGCCTAGAACCTGAGCAGTTCTTC.

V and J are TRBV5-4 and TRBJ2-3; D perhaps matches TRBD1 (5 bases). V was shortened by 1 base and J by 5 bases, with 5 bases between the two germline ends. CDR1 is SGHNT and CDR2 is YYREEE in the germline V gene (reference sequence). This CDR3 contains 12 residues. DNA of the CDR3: TGTGCCAGCAGCTTGAGGGGAGATACGCAGTATTTT. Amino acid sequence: CASSLRGDTQYF. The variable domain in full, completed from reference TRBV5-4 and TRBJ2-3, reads ETGVTQSPTHLIKTRGQQVTLRCSSQSGHNTVSWYQQALGQGPQFIFQYYREEENGRGNFPPRFSGLQFPNYSSELNVNALELDDSALYLCASSLRGDTQYFGPGTRLTVL.

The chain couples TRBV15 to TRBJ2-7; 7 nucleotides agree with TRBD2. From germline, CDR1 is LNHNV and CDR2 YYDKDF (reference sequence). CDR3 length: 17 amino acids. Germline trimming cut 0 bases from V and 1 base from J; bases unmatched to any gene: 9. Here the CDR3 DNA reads TGTGCCACCAGCAGAGATAGGCGGACGGGGGGATCCTACGAGCAGTACTTC. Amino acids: CATSRDRRTGGSYEQYF.

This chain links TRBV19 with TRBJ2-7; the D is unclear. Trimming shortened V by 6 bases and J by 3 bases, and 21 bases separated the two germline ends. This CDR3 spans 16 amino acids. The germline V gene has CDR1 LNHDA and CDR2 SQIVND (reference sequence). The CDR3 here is CASRSPIGVENYEQYF. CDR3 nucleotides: TGTGCCAGTAGGAGCCCCATTGGCGTGGAGAACTACGAGCAGTACTTC.

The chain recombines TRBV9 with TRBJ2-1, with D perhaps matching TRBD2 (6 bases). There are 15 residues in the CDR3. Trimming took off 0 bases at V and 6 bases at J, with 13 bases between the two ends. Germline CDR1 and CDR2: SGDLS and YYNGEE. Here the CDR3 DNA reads TGTGCCAGCAGCGTAGTCGGGAGTGGGTTCAATGAGCAGTTCTTC. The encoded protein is CASSVVGSGFNEQFF.

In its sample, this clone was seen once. CDR3 sequence: CASSQETSISYEQYF. DNA for the CDR3: TGCGCCAGCAGCCAAGAAACATCAATATCCTACGAGCAGTACTTC. This rearrangement joins TRBV4-1 to TRBJ2-7; D gene unclear. The V and J ends lost 0 bases and 1 base respectively, with 10 bases between them. The CDR3 sequence is 15 residues long. Germline V CDR1 and CDR2: MGHRA, YSYEKL.

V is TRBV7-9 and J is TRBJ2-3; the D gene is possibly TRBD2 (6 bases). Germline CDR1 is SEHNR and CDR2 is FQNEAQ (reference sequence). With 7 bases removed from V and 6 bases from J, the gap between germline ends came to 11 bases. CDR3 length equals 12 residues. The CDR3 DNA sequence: TGTGCCAGCAAACTAGCAGGGGATACGCAGTATTTT. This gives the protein CASKLAGDTQYF.